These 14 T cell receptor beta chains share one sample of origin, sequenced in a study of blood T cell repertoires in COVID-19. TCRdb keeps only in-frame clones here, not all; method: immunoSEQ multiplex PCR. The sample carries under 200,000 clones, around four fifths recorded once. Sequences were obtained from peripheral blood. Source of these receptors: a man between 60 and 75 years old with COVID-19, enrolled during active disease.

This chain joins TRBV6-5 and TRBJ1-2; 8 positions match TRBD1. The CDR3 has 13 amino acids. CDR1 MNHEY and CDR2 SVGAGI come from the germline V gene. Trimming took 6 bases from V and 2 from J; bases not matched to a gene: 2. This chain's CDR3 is CASRQGANYGYTF. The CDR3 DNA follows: TGTGCCAGCAGGCAGGGGGCCAACTATGGCTACACCTTC.

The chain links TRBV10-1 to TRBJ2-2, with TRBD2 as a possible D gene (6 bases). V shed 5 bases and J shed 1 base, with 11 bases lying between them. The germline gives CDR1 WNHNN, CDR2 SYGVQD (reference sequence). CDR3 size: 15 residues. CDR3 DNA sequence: TGCGCCAGCAGTACCGGGGGAGGGAACACCGGGGAGCTGTTTTTT. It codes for CASSTGGGNTGELFF.

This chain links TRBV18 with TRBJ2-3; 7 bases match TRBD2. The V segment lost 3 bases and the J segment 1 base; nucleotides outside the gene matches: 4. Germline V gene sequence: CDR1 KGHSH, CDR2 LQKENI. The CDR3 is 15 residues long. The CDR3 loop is CASSPTSARTDTQYF. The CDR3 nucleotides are TGTGCCAGCTCACCTACTAGCGCACGCACAGATACGCAGTATTTT. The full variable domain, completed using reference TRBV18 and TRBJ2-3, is NAGVMQNPRHLVRRRGQEARLRCSPMKGHSHVYWYRQLPEEGLKFMVYLQKENIIDESGMPKERFSAEFPKEGPSILRIQQVVRGDSAAYFCASSPTSARTDTQYFGPGTRLTVL.

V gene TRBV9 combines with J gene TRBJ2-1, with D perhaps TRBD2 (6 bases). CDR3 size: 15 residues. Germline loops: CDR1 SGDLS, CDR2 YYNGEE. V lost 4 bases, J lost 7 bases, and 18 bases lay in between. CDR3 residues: CASSLRDLAQNEQFF. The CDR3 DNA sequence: TGTGCCAGCAGCCTCAGGGACCTAGCGCAAAATGAGCAGTTCTTC.

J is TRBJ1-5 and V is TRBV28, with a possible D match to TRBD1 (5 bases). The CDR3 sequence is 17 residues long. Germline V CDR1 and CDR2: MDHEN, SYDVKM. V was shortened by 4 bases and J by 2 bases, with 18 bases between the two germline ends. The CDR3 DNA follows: TGTGCCAGCAGTTCCCCGTCCTGGGGGGATCGCAATCAGCCCCAGCATTTT. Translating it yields CASSSPSWGDRNQPQHF.

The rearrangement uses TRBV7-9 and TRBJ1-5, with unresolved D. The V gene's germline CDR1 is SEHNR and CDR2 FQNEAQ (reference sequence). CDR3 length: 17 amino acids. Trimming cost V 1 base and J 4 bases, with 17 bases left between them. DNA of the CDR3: TGTGCCAGCAGCTTAGGGGTACGGACTCCATCGAATCAGCCCCAGCATTTT. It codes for CASSLGVRTPSNQPQHF.

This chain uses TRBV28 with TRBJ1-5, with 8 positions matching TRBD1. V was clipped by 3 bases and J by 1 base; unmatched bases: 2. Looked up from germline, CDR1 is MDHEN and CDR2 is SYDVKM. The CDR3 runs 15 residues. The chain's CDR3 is CASSFQGASNQPQHF. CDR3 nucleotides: TGTGCCAGCAGTTTCCAGGGGGCAAGCAATCAGCCCCAGCATTTT.

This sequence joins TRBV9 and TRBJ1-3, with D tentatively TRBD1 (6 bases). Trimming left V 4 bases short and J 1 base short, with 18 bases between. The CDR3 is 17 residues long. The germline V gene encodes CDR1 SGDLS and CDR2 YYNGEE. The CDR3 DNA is TGTGCCAGCAGCACCCCCTTGGGCAGGGGATCTGGAAACACCATATATTTT. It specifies CASSTPLGRGSGNTIYF. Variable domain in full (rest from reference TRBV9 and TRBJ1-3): DSGVTQTPKHLITATGQRVTLRCSPRSGDLSVYWYQQSLDQGLQFLIQYYNGEERAKGNILERFSAQQFPDLHSELNLSSLELGDSALYFCASSTPLGRGSGNTIYFGEGSWLTVV.

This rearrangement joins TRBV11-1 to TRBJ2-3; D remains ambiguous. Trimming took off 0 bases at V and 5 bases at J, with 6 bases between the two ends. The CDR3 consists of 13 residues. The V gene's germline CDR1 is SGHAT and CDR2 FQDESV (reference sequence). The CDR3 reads CASSLAAKDTQYF. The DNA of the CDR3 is TGTGCCAGCAGCTTAGCAGCGAAAGATACGCAGTATTTT.

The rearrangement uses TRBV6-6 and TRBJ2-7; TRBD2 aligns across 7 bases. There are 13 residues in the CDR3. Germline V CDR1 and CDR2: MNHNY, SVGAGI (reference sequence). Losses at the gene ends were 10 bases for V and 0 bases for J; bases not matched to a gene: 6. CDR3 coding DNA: TGTGCCACCTCGGGGGGAGGCTCCTACGAGCAGTACTTC. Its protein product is CATSGGGSYEQYF.

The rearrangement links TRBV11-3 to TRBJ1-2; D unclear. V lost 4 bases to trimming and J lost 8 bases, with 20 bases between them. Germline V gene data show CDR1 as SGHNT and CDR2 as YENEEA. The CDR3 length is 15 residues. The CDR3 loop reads CASSSPEGWVMGYTF. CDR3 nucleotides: TGTGCCAGCAGCTCGCCGGAGGGATGGGTAATGGGCTACACCTTC.

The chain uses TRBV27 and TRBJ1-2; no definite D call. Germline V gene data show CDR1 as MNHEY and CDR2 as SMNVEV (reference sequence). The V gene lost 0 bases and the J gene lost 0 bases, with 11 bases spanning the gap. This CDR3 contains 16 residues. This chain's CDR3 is CASSLSYRVSNYGYTF. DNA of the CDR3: TGTGCCAGCAGTTTATCGTACAGAGTTTCTAACTATGGCTACACCTTC.

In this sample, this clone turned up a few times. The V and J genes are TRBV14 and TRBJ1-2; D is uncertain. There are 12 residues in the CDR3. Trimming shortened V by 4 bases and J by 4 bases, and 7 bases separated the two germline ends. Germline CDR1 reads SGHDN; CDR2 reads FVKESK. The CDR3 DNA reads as TGTGCCAGCAGCCGCTCGGGCTATGGCTACACCTTC. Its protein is CASSRSGYGYTF.

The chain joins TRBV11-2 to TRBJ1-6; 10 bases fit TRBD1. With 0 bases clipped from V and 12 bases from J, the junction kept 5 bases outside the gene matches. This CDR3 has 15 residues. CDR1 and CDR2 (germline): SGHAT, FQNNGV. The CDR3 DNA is TGTGCCAGCAGCTTAGAGACAGGGGGCGCAGGACCCCTCCACTTT. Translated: CASSLETGGAGPLHF.